This record concerns one TCR beta chain sequence. Its specificity is not known. The record originates from a study of post-analysis software for immune sequencing data. The overall study: Recorded disease courses covered relapsing-remitting, secondary progressive and progressive-relapsing multiple sclerosis. Some patients had no subtype annotation.

Study-wide findings and caveats: Controls had significantly higher normalized Chao1 diversity than multiple sclerosis patients. TRBV5-6, TRBV5-1 and TRBV20-1 belonged to a set of roughly five TRBV segments that were more frequent in patients than controls. Strong co-clustering by F measure was seen for same-batch samples.

This CDR3 comprises 14 residues. V was trimmed by 8 bases and J by 2 bases, leaving 13 bases between them. Germline CDR1 reads MNHNS; CDR2 reads SASEGT. The TCR beta cDNA libraries carried unique molecular identifiers. It was from about 0.98 to 11 million T cells that 500,000 to 600,000 cDNA molecules came. Using its own MiXCR run on the PCR reads, TCRdb lists one record per CDR3 protein. The sample lists roughly 800,000 distinct CDR3 sequences, roughly 27% occurring once. The sequence came from a girl aged 5-17 years with multiple sclerosis. The chain employs TRBV6-1 and TRBJ1-5; D is unresolved. Sequenced: blood. The CDR3 nucleotides read TGTGCCAGCCTAGGAGTTGGGGGCAATCAGCCCCAGCATTTT. Amino acid sequence: CASLGVGGNQPQHF.